This T cell receptor (beta chain) is drawn from a study of regulatory dendritic cells for organ transplantation. A word on this clone: The antigen remains unidentified.

TCRdb keeps only in-frame clones here, not all; method: immunoSEQ multiplex PCR. The table includes some 35,000 clones, under 95% detected once. Study-level points and caveats: Memory CD8+ clonal expansion seemed more limited with regulatory than mature dendritic cells.

Sequenced material: naive CD8+ T cells from blood. Subset indicated: CD45RA+ naive T cells. The source is a human donor in good health.

CDR3 in DNA: TGTGCCAGCAGCGTCTTTCCTAGCGGGGCGGTAGATACGCAGTATTTT. The encoded protein is CASSVFPSGAVDTQYF. The chain uses TRBV9 and TRBJ2-3, with TRBD2 matching over 9 bases. The germline CDR1 and CDR2 sequences are SGDLS and YYNGEE. V lost 2 bases and J lost 5; bases outside the gene matches: 9. CDR3 length equals 16 residues.